Below are 21 T cell receptor beta chains sequenced from a single sample in a study of CD8 T cells in ankylosing spondylitis. Study observations and caveats: Blood of patients with ankylosing spondylitis appeared to be characterized by a TCR beta motif of eight highly homologous variants.

TCRdb fed the 5' RACE reads into MiXCR, producing one record per CDR3 protein. The repertoire holds some 700,000 distinct CDR3 sequences, 15% to 20% seen once, with under 20% in the top ten. These receptors' antigens are unknown. The sequenced sample consisted of blood, either unsorted or a sorted T cell fraction (not recorded which). These receptors all stem from a male donor with ankylosing spondylitis.

The CDR3 nucleotides read TGTGCCAGCAGCTGGGCGGGAGGACCGGGGGAGACCCAGTACTTC. This sequence encodes CASSWAGGPGETQYF. The V call is TRBV7-2, the J call TRBJ2-5; TRBD2 agrees at 8 bases. The germline V gene has CDR1 SGHTA and CDR2 FQGNSA. The CDR3 loop spans 15 amino acids. Unmatched junction bases numbered 9, after V lost 4 bases and J lost 5 bases.

The chain uses TRBV7-6 and TRBJ1-1; TRBD1 aligns across 8 bases. Germline V gives CDR1 SGHVS, CDR2 FNYEAQ. This CDR3 is built from 14 residues. V lost 7 bases, J lost 1 base, and 5 bases stayed unmatched. The chain's CDR3 is CASTQGTGNTEAFF. The CDR3 nucleotides are TGTGCCAGCACCCAGGGGACAGGGAACACTGAAGCTTTCTTT.

This sequence joins TRBV5-1 and TRBJ1-1; D is unresolved. The V end lost 3 bases, the J end lost 3 bases, and 12 bases lay between the germline ends. CDR1 is SGHRS and CDR2 is YFSETQ in the germline V gene. The CDR3 is made up of 14 amino acids. Written as DNA, the CDR3 is TGCGCCAGCAGCTCCCTAGACTGGGACACTGAAGCTTTCTTT. Its translation: CASSSLDWDTEAFF.

Only a few counts were recorded for this clonotype. This rearrangement joins TRBV4-1 to TRBJ2-1; TRBD2 agrees at 7 bases. This CDR3 region has 16 residues. The V gene's germline CDR1 is MGHRA and CDR2 YSYEKL. V was pared by 1 base and J by 0 bases, with 3 bases of the junction left unmatched. DNA of the CDR3: TGCGCCAGCAGCCAAGTTCGCGGGAGCTCCTACAATGAGCAGTTCTTC. Translating it yields CASSQVRGSSYNEQFF.

The chain is built from TRBV7-6 and TRBJ2-5; D possibly matches TRBD1 or TRBD2 (6 bases each). CDR3 length: 16 residues. From germline, CDR1 is SGHVS and CDR2 FNYEAQ. V gave up 1 base and J gave up 0 bases, with 12 bases separating them. The CDR3 DNA reads TGTGCCAGCAGCTTAGGGGGGGCTAGGTACCAAGAGACCCAGTACTTC. Its translation is CASSLGGARYQETQYF.

This clonotype turned up a few times. V gene TRBV29-1 combines with J gene TRBJ1-4, with D unresolved. This CDR3 has 12 residues. V was clipped by 4 bases and J by 6 bases, with 9 bases between them. Per the germline V gene, CDR1 is SQVTM and CDR2 is ANQGSEA. The chain's CDR3 is CSVVGLDEKLFF. CDR3 DNA: TGCAGCGTTGTAGGCTTAGATGAAAAACTGTTTTTT.

CDR3 residues: CASSWRGTGANVLTF. In DNA, the CDR3 is TGTGCCAGCAGTTGGCGGGGGACTGGGGCCAACGTCCTGACTTTC. This chain links TRBV12-3 or TRBV12-4 with TRBJ2-6; TRBD2 matches 7 bases. J lost 2 bases, V lost 4 bases, and 2 bases had no gene match. The CDR3 covers 15 residues.

This clonotype was seen ten or more times. V and J are TRBV20-1 and TRBJ1-2; TRBD1 might be the D (5 bases). Deletions cut 7 bases from V and 4 bases from J, with 13 bases between. The CDR3 covers 12 residues. Germline CDR1 reads DFQATT; CDR2 reads SNEGSKA (reference sequence). CDR3 DNA: TGCAGTGGGGGCAGGGATGGCTATGGCTACACCTTC. The encoded protein is CSGGRDGYGYTF.

The rearrangement joins TRBV20-1 to TRBJ2-1; D unresolved. Trimming cost V 3 bases and J 4 bases, with 16 bases left between them. The CDR3 is 15 amino acids. The V gene's germline CDR1 is DFQATT and CDR2 SNEGSKA (reference sequence). CDR3 sequence: CSASSPPGRYNEQFF. The CDR3 region has the DNA TGCAGTGCTAGTTCCCCCCCAGGTAGATACAATGAGCAGTTCTTC.

In its sample, this clonotype was seen many times. The chain employs TRBV4-2 and TRBJ2-3; 7 bases align to TRBD2. This CDR3 comprises 17 residues. V gave up 0 bases and J gave up 3 bases; unmatched junction bases: 9. Germline lookup yields CDR1 LGHNA and CDR2 YNFKEQ. The CDR3 DNA reads as TGTGCCAGCAGCCAAGATCCCCCCGGGGGAGGGACAGATACGCAGTATTTT. Encoded protein: CASSQDPPGGGTDTQYF.

This chain joins TRBV7-2 and TRBJ1-6; perhaps TRBD1 as D (5 bases). Deletions cut 1 base from V and 11 bases from J, with 15 bases between. CDR3 length: 15 amino acids. CDR1 and CDR2 (germline): SGHTA, FQGNSA. The CDR3 DNA sequence: TGTGCCAGCAGCTTAGGGTCAGGGTCCTCTCCACCCCTCCACTTT. Its protein product is CASSLGSGSSPPLHF.

In this sample, this clonotype turned up a few times. The CDR3 region is CASSDGFGGREAFF. CDR3 DNA: TGTGCCAGCAGCGATGGTTTCGGGGGACGAGAAGCTTTCTTT. This chain uses TRBV7-6 with TRBJ1-1; tentative D call: TRBD1 (5 bases). The CDR3 length is 14 residues. Germline V gives CDR1 SGHVS, CDR2 FNYEAQ. Trimming took off 5 bases at V and 8 bases at J, with 18 bases between the two ends.

This sequence joins TRBV20-1 and TRBJ2-3; 10 nucleotides match TRBD2. Looked up from germline, CDR1 is DFQATT and CDR2 is SNEGSKA (reference sequence). J was trimmed by 6 bases and V by 3 bases; bases with no gene match: 6. The CDR3 sequence is 14 residues long. The CDR3 region has the DNA TGCAGTGCTAGCGGGGGACTAGCGTCCGATACGCAGTATTTT. Residues: CSASGGLASDTQYF.

This clonotype was seen at least ten times. The V gene is TRBV2, the J gene TRBJ1-1, with 8 bases lining up with TRBD1. CDR1 and CDR2 from the germline V gene are SNHLY and FYNNEI. The CDR3 is 14 residues long. With V trimmed by 5 bases and J by 2 bases, 4 bases remained unmatched. CDR3 loop: CASSPRGRNTEAFF. The CDR3 DNA sequence: TGTGCCAGCAGTCCCAGGGGGCGTAACACTGAAGCTTTCTTT.

The J gene is TRBJ1-2, the V gene TRBV7-6, with 8 bases identical to TRBD1. Looked up from germline, CDR1 is SGHVS and CDR2 is FNYEAQ. CDR3 size: 15 residues. The J segment lost 3 bases and the V segment lost 0 bases, leaving 3 bases of the junction unmatched. For the CDR3, the DNA is TGTGCCAGCAGCTTAGCAGCGACAGGGGACTATGGCTACACCTTC. Encoded protein: CASSLAATGDYGYTF.

Ten or more counts support this clonotype. The chain links TRBV5-1 to TRBJ1-1, with D maybe TRBD1 (5 bases). The CDR3 sequence is 14 residues long. Per the germline V gene, CDR1 is SGHRS and CDR2 is YFSETQ. The V end was cut by 0 bases, the J end by 1 base, with 7 bases between. The CDR3 sequence: CASSLVGQNTEAFF. DNA of the CDR3: TGCGCCAGCAGCTTGGTGGGGCAGAACACTGAAGCTTTCTTT.

There are a few counts of this clonotype. V and J are TRBV7-9 and TRBJ1-1, with D hard to call. V was trimmed by 1 base and J by 1 base, leaving 7 bases between them. The germline V gene has CDR1 SEHNR and CDR2 FQNEAQ (reference sequence). This CDR3 spans 14 amino acids. The CDR3 sequence: CASSLELGNTEAFF. The CDR3 nucleotides read TGTGCCAGCAGCTTAGAACTCGGGAACACTGAAGCTTTCTTT.

This clonotype was observed a handful of times. The chain couples TRBV15 to TRBJ1-2; a possible D gene is TRBD1 (5 bases). The CDR3 consists of 17 residues. Deletions cut 0 bases from V and 3 bases from J, with 17 bases between. Germline CDR1 reads LNHNV; CDR2 reads YYDKDF (reference sequence). CDR3 sequence: CATSRDSWSQGDYGYTF. The DNA of the CDR3 is TGTGCCACCAGCAGAGACTCTTGGAGTCAGGGCGACTATGGCTACACCTTC.

The chain combines TRBV3-1 with TRBJ2-1, with TRBD2 matching over 9 bases. V lost 1 base to trimming and J lost 6 bases; unmatched junction nucleotides: 7. CDR3 length: 16 amino acids. Germline-derived CDR1 and CDR2 are LGHDT and YNNKEL (reference sequence). CDR3 protein: CASSQAGSGGRNEQFF. The DNA for the CDR3 is TGTGCCAGCAGCCAAGCGGGTAGCGGGGGCCGCAATGAGCAGTTCTTC.

This chain links TRBV6-5 with TRBJ2-7; D is uncertain. This CDR3 contains 15 residues. Trimming removed 0 bases at V and 3 bases at J, with 12 bases between. Germline CDR1 reads MNHEY; CDR2 reads SVGAGI. The CDR3 nucleotides are TGTGCCAGCAGTTACTCAAGAAGCCCGAGCTACGAGCAGTACTTC. It yields the protein CASSYSRSPSYEQYF.

This rearrangement joins TRBV29-1 to TRBJ2-1, with a tentative D call TRBD2 (7 bases). This CDR3 spans 14 amino acids. V was clipped by 7 bases and J by 2 bases, with 15 bases between them. The germline V gene encodes CDR1 SQVTM and CDR2 ANQGSEA. The CDR3 nucleotides are TGCAGCGGGGGGGGGGACATAACCTACAATGAGCAGTTCTTC. The encoded protein is CSGGGDITYNEQFF.